The T cell receptor (beta chain) described here comes from a study of graft-versus-host responses after intestinal transplantation. At the level of the study: Each of the recipients got a multivisceral, liver-intestinal, or isolated intestinal transplant. Whole-study findings and limits: When patients had graft-donor T cell macrochimerism, their allografts held high graft-versus-host to host-versus-graft clonal ratios. GvH clones occurred in recipient marrow; some first appeared in ileum or blood.

To note about this clone: Its antigen is unidentified.

Data came from immunoSEQ multiplex PCR; TCRdb stores just in-frame clones and leaves some out. The sample yields roughly 120,000 clones, around 90% seen once. The CDR3 spans 13 residues. The V gene lost 0 bases and the J gene lost 10 bases, with 11 bases spanning the gap. Germline CDR1 is SGHRS and CDR2 is YFSETQ. This TCR came from a human donor who was the organ donor for an intestinal transplant. The gene calls are TRBV5-1 and TRBJ2-1; a possible D gene is TRBD2 (6 bases). Sequencing was performed on unstimulated CD4+ T cells sorted from spleen or lymph node cells, taken before transplant. DNA for the CDR3: TGCGCCAGCAGCTTGGACGGGAGAGAGGAGCAGTTCTTC. It is translated as CASSLDGREEQFF.